This T cell receptor beta chain originates from a study of T-cell reconstitution after alpha-beta-depleted transplantation in children. The study's findings and limits: As was reported, about two months after transplant, alpha-beta T cells came from several hundred expanded graft clones.

Notes on this clonotype: As yet, its antigen is unknown.

The CDR3 contains 17 residues. V lost 0 bases, J lost 3 bases, and 12 bases stayed unmatched. Germline lookup yields CDR1 SGHRS and CDR2 YFSETQ. The TCRbeta library incorporated unique molecular identifiers. MiXCR, run by TCRdb on the PCR reads, gives a single entry per CDR3 protein. The sample lists 450,000 to 550,000 distinct CDR3 sequences; about an eighth were seen once. The origin of this receptor is a female patient under 10 years old who had a stem cell transplant for aplastic anemia, so the T cells may come from the graft donor. V usage is TRBV5-1 and J usage is TRBJ2-7, with 7 bases fitting TRBD2. The sample here was PBMCs, mostly from graft donor cells, taken 180 days after TCRalphabeta/CD19-depleted stem cell transplant. CDR3 DNA: TGCGCCAGCAGCTTGGCTCCTGTCGGACTAGGGCTCTACGAGCAGTACGTC. This codes for CASSLAPVGLGLYEQYV.